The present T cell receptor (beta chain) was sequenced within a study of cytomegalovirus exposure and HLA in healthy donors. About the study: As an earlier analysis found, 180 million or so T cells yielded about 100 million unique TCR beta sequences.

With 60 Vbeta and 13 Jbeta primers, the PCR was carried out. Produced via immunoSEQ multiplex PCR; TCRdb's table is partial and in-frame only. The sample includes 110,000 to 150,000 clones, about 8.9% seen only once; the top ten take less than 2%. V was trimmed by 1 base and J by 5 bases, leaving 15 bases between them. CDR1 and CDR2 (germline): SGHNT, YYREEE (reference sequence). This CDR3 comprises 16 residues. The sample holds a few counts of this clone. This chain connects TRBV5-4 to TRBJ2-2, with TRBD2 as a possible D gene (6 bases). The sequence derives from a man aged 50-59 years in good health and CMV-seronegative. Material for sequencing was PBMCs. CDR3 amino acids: CASSLLGGLLTGELFF. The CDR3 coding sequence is TGTGCCAGCAGCTTGCTTGGAGGGTTATTGACCGGGGAGCTGTTTTTT.